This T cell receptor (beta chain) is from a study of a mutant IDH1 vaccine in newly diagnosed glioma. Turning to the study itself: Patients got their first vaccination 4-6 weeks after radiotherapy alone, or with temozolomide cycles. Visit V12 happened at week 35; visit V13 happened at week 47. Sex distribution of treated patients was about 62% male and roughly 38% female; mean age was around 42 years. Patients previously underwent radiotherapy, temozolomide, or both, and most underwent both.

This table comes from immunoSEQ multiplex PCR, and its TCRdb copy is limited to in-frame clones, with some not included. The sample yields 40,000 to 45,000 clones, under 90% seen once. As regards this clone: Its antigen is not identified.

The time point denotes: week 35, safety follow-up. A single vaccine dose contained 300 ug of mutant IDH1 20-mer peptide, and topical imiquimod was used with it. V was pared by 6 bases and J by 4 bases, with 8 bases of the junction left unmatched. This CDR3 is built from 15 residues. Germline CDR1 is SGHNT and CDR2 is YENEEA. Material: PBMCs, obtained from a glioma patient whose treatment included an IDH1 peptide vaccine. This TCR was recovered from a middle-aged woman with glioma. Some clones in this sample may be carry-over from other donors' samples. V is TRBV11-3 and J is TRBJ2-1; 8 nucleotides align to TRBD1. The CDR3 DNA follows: TGTGCCAGCAGTTCTGCCGGGACAGGTTACAATGAGCAGTTCTTC. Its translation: CASSSAGTGYNEQFF.